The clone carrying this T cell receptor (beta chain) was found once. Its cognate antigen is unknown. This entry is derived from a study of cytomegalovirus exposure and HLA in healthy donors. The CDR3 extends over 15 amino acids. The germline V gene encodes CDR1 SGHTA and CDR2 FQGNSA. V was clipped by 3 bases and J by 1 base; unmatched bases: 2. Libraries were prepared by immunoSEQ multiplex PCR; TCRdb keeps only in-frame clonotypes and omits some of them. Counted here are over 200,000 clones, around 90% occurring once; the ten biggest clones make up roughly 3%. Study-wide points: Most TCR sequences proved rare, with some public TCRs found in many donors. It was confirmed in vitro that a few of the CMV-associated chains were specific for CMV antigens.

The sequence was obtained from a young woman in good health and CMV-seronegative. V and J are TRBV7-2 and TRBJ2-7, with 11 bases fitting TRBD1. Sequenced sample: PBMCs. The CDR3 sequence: CASSFRDRGSYEQYF. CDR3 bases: TGTGCCAGCAGCTTCCGGGACAGGGGGTCCTACGAGCAGTACTTC.